A selection of T cell receptor beta chains follows, all from one sample in a study of T cells in localized non-small cell lung cancer. Sequenced by immunoSEQ multiplex PCR; TCRdb stores in-frame clones only, minus some. The table lists approximately 11,000 clones, approximately 81% of them singletons. The starting material was peripheral blood, obtained before any cancer treatment. These receptors came from an older male donor with stage I lung adenocarcinoma. The CDR3 runs from the conserved cysteine through the conserved F or W. The order of the fields is D gene, V gene, clone size, J gene, CDR3 length, CDR3 DNA, CDR3 protein. The D gene is left open where the match is weak. Size is omitted from some rows. Given values are once, few, many or a class for expanded clones.

D gene: -; V gene: TRBV18; clone size: -; J gene: TRBJ2-7; CDR3 length: 13; CDR3 DNA: TGTGCCAGCTCACCAGACAGTTTAGCCGAGCAGTACTTC; CDR3 protein: CASSPDSLAEQYF
D gene: -; V gene: TRBV6-5; clone size: few; J gene: TRBJ1-3; CDR3 length: 11; CDR3 DNA: TGTGCCACCAGAACTGGAAACACCATATATTTT; CDR3 protein: CATRTGNTIYF
D gene: -; V gene: TRBV5-6; clone size: -; J gene: TRBJ2-3; CDR3 length: 13; CDR3 DNA: TGTGCCAGCAGCGGAGGGACATATGATACGCAGTATTTT; CDR3 protein: CASSGGTYDTQYF
D gene: TRBD2; V gene: TRBV7-2; clone size: -; J gene: TRBJ2-5; CDR3 length: 17; CDR3 DNA: TGTGCCAGCAGCCCGGGCGGGCTAGCGGGGGCCCAAGAGACCCAGTACTTC; CDR3 protein: CASSPGGLAGAQETQYF
D gene: -; V gene: TRBV11-2; clone size: once; J gene: TRBJ1-6; CDR3 length: 14; CDR3 DNA: TGTGCCAGCAGCTTAAGCCAGGTCGACTCACCCCTCCACTTT; CDR3 protein: CASSLSQVDSPLHF
D gene: TRBD2; V gene: TRBV18; clone size: -; J gene: TRBJ2-3; CDR3 length: 15; CDR3 DNA: TGTGCCAGCTCACCGCCCAGCGGGGGCACAGATACGCAGTATTTT; CDR3 protein: CASSPPSGGTDTQYF
D gene: -; V gene: TRBV9; clone size: -; J gene: TRBJ2-3; CDR3 length: 18; CDR3 DNA: TGTGCCAGCAGCGGGGGGCCCGTCGATTGGGGAATCACAGATACGCAGTATTTT; CDR3 protein: CASSGGPVDWGITDTQYF
D gene: -; V gene: TRBV27; clone size: -; J gene: TRBJ2-3; CDR3 length: 14; CDR3 DNA: TGTGCCAGCACCCCCGATACAGGGAGAGATACGCAGTATTTT; CDR3 protein: CASTPDTGRDTQYF
D gene: -; V gene: TRBV5-8; clone size: -; J gene: TRBJ1-1; CDR3 length: 13; CDR3 DNA: TGTGCCAGCAGCTTGGGGGGGAACACTGAAGCTTTCTTT; CDR3 protein: CASSLGGNTEAFF
D gene: TRBD2; V gene: TRBV10-3; clone size: -; J gene: TRBJ2-1; CDR3 length: 15; CDR3 DNA: TGTGCCATCAGTGAGGGACTAGCGGGGACCAGAGAGCAGTTCTTC; CDR3 protein: CAISEGLAGTREQFF
D gene: TRBD2; V gene: TRBV11-1; clone size: -; J gene: TRBJ2-7; CDR3 length: 14; CDR3 DNA: TGTGCCAGCAGCACCGAGCGGGGGGGATACGAGCAGTACTTC; CDR3 protein: CASSTERGGYEQYF
D gene: TRBD1; V gene: TRBV4-1; clone size: once; J gene: TRBJ1-2; CDR3 length: 14; CDR3 DNA: TGCGCCAGCAGCCGAGATGGGGCCGGGACAGGTCCCTCCTTC; CDR3 protein: CASSRDGAGTGPSF